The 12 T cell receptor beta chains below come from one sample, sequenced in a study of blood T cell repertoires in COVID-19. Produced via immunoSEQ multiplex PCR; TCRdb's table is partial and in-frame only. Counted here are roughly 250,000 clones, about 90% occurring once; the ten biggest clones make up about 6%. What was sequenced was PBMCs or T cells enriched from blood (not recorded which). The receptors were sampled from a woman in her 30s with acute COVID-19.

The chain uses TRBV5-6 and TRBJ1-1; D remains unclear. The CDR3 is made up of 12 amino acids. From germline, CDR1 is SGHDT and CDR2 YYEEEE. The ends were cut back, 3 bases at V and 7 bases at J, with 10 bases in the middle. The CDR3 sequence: CASSSQTVEAFF. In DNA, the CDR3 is TGTGCCAGCAGCTCACAGACCGTTGAAGCTTTCTTT.

In DNA, the CDR3 is TGTGCCAGCAGCCCGTGGCTAGCGGGAGGGCCTTACGAGCAGTACTTC. Protein sequence: CASSPWLAGGPYEQYF. The chain joins TRBV7-2 to TRBJ2-7, with TRBD2 identical over 12 bases. The CDR3 length is 16 residues. Germline-derived CDR1 and CDR2 are SGHTA and FQGNSA. The V gene end was trimmed by 5 bases and the J gene end by 4 bases; junction bases not matched to a gene: 9.

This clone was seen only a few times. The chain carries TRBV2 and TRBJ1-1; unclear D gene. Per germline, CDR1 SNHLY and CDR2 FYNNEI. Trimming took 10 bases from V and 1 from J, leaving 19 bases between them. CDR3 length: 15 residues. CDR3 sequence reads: CATIQRLGRNTEAFF. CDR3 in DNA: TGTGCCACCATACAGCGCCTGGGGAGGAACACTGAAGCTTTCTTT. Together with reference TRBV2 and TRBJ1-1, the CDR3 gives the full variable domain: EPEVTQTPSHQVTQMGQEVILRCVPISNHLYFYWYRQILGQKVEFLVSFYNNEISEKSEIFDDQFSVERPDGSNFTLKIRSTKLEDSAMYFCATIQRLGRNTEAFFGQGTRLTVV.

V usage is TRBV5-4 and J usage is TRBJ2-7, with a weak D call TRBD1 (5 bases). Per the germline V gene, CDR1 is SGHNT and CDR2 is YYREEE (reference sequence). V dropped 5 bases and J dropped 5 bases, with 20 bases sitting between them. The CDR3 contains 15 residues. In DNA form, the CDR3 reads TGTGCCAGCAGATCTGGGGCGGCAGGGTATAACGAGCAGTACTTC. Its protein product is CASRSGAAGYNEQYF.

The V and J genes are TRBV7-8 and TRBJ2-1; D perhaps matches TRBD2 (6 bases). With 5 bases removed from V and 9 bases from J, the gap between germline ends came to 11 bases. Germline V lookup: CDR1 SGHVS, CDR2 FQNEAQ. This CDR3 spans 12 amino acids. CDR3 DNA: TGTGCCAGCAGCCCCGGGACTCCTGAGCAGTTCTTC. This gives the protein CASSPGTPEQFF.

The CDR3 loop reads CASSFGTGKNQPQHF. In nucleotides, the CDR3 is TGTGCCAGCAGTTTTGGGACAGGGAAAAATCAGCCCCAGCATTTT. The rearrangement uses TRBV28 and TRBJ1-5; 9 bases match TRBD1. This CDR3 has 15 residues. The germline CDR1 and CDR2 sequences are MDHEN and SYDVKM. V dropped 3 bases and J dropped 4; count of bases not matched to a gene: 4.

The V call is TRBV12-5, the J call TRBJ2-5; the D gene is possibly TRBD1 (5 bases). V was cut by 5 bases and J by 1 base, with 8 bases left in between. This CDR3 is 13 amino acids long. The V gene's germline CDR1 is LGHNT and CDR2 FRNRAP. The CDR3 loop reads CASGPRGQETQYF. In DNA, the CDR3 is TGTGCTAGTGGTCCAAGGGGCCAAGAGACCCAGTACTTC. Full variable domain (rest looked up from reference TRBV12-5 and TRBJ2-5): DARVTQTPRHKVTEMGQEVTMRCQPILGHNTVFWYRQTMMQGLELLAYFRNRAPLDDSGMPKDRFSAEMPDATLATLKIQPSEPRDSAVYFCASGPRGQETQYFGPGTRLLVL.

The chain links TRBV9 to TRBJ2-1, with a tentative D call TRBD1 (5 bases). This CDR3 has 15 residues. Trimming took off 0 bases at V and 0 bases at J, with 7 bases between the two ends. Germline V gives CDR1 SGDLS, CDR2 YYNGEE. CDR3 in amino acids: CASSVEGLSYNEQFF. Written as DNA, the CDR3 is TGTGCCAGCAGCGTAGAGGGGCTCTCCTACAATGAGCAGTTCTTC.

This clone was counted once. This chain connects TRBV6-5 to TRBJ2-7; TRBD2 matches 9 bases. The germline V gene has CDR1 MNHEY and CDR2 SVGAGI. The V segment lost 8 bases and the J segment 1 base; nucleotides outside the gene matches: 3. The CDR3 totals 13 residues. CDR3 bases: TGTGCCAGCCGACTAGCGGCTTCCTACGAGCAGTACTTC. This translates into CASRLAASYEQYF.

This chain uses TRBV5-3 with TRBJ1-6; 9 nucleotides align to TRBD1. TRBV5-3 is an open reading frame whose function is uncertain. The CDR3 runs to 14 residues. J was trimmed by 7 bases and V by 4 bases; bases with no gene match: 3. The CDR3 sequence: CARSNGTGNSPLHF. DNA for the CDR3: TGTGCCAGAAGCAATGGGACAGGGAATTCACCCCTCCACTTT.

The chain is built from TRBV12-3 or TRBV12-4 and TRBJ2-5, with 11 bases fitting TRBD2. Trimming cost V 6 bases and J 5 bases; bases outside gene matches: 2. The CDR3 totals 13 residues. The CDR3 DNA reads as TGTGCCAGCAGGATAGCGGGGGGGGAGACCCAGTACTTC. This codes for CASRIAGGETQYF.

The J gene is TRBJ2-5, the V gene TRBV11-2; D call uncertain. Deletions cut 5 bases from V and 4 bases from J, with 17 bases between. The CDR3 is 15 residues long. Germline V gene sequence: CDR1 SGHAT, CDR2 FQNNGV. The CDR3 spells CASSPQVGVVETQYF. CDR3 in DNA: TGTGCCAGCAGCCCGCAGGTGGGCGTGGTAGAGACCCAGTACTTC.